The clone carrying this TCR beta chain was detected only a few times. The data were obtained in a study of T cell responses to AZD1222 COVID-19 vaccine. CDR1 and CDR2 from the germline V gene are MGHRA and YSYEKL. The CDR3 contains 17 residues. Losses at the gene ends were 0 bases for V and 4 bases for J; bases not matched to a gene: 5. Profiling relied on immunoSEQ multiplex PCR, and the TCRdb table lists in-frame clones only, not all of them. Here the sample spans 55,000 to 75,000 clones, approximately 81% being singletons. The genes are TRBV4-1 and TRBJ2-2; 10 positions agree with TRBD2. This sample comprised peripheral blood, obtained on day 0 of AZD1222 vaccination. The source is an adult in good health. The CDR3 reads CASSQEVVAGGTGELFF. The CDR3 DNA is TGCGCCAGCAGCCAAGAGGTAGTAGCGGGGGGCACCGGGGAGCTGTTTTTT.